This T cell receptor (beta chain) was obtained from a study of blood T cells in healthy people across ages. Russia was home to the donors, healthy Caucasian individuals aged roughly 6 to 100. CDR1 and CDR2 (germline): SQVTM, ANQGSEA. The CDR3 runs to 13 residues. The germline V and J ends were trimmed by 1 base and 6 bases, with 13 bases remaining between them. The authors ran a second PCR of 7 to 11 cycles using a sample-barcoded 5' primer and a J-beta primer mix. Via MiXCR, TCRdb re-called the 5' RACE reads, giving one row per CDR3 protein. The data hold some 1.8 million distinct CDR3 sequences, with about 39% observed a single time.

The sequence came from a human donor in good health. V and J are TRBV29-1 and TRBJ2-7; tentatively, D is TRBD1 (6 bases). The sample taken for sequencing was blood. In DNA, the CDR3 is TGCAGCGTTGAAGGGGGGCTACGTGCCGAGCAGTACTTC. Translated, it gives CSVEGGLRAEQYF.